This TCR beta chain was recovered during a study of T cells after yellow fever vaccination. This CDR3 is 16 amino acids long. The V gene end was trimmed by 5 bases and the J gene end by 7 bases; junction bases not matched to a gene: 10. Germline CDR1 reads SGHVS; CDR2 reads FNYEAQ. This clonotype was detected only a few times. TCRdb itself ran the 5' RACE reads through MiXCR, one entry per CDR3 protein. The sample has approximately 260,000 distinct CDR3 sequences; roughly 5.2% are singletons. The specimen was CD4+ T cells sorted from PBMCs, collected on the day of the yellow fever booster vaccination. The chain has TRBV7-6 and TRBJ1-4, with 10 nucleotides matching TRBD1. This TCR came from a man aged 18 to 30 who received the YFV17D yellow fever vaccine. This chain's CDR3 is CASSTLLGQGSEKLFF. In nucleotides, the CDR3 is TGTGCCAGCAGCACGTTACTGGGACAGGGGAGTGAAAAACTGTTTTTT.